A selection of T cell receptor beta chains follows, all from one sample in a study of T cell repertoires in cytomegalovirus infection. In TCRdb, the reads were re-called with MiXCR into one record per CDR3 protein. The data show under 850,000 distinct CDR3 sequences, under 40% seen once. The sequencing sample was made of PBMCs. These receptors were collected from a human donor in good health (CMV status not recorded). Some clones in this sample may be carry-over from other donors' samples. Each CDR3 is given with its conserved first and last residue. The D gene is left open where the match is weak. Some rows have no size entry. The others give once, few or many, or a class for an expanded clone.

d_gene	abundance	j_gene	v_gene	CDR3nt	CDR3aa
NA	NA	TRBJ2-7	TRBV29-1	TGCAGCGTTTTAACGGGACGGGAGCAGTACTTC	CSVLTGREQYF
TRBD1	NA	TRBJ2-7	TRBV2	TGTGCCAGCAGTGAGTTTGGGACAGGTCCCACCTACGAGCAGTACTTC	CASSEFGTGPTYEQYF
NA	few	TRBJ2-7	TRBV15	TGTGCCACCAGCAGTTCCCGGGACTTCGCCTCCTACGAGCAGTACTTC	CATSSSRDFASYEQYF
NA	NA	TRBJ1-1	TRBV19	TGTGCCAGCGAACAGGGTAGCGGCACTGAAGCTTTCTTT	CASEQGSGTEAFF
NA	NA	TRBJ2-2	TRBV19	TGTGCCAGTAGTCCAGAAATACTAAACACCGGGGAGCTGTTATTT	CASSPEILNTGELLF
TRBD1	few	TRBJ2-4	TRBV7-2	TGTGCCAGCAACACGGGACAGGGTTACGGCATTCAGTACTTC	CASNTGQGYGIQYF
TRBD1	NA	TRBJ1-5	TRBV19	TGTGCCAGTAGTATTGGGGACAGCTATCAGCCCCATCATTTT	CASSIGDSYQPHHF
TRBD2	few	TRBJ2-1	TRBV12-3/TRBV12-4	TGTGCCAGCAGTTTAGCCGGGACTAGCGGCCATATCTCCTACAATGAGCAGTTCTTC	CASSLAGTSGHISYNEQFF
NA	many	TRBJ2-6	TRBV28	TGTGCCAGCACCCATACTTGGGACTCTGGGGCCAACGTCCTGACTTTC	CASTHTWDSGANVLTF
TRBD1	NA	TRBJ2-5	TRBV20-1	TGCAGTGCTAGAGCGGGACAGACTCGTCAAGAGACCCAGTACTTC	CSARAGQTRQETQYF
NA	many	TRBJ1-3	TRBV7-2	TGTGCCAGCAGCCGACAGACCCTTTCTGGAAACACCATATATTTT	CASSRQTLSGNTIYF
NA	NA	TRBJ1-3	TRBV19	TGTGCCAGTAGTATACAGGGACTCCGCTACTCTGGAAACACCATATATTTT	CASSIQGLRYSGNTIYF
NA	NA	TRBJ1-6	TRBV12-3/TRBV12-4	TGTGCCAGCAGTAACGACAGCGGGGCCCTCCACTTT	CASSNDSGALHF
TRBD1	NA	TRBJ1-5	TRBV18	TGTGCCAGCTCACCGGGGACAGTGGATCAGCCCCAGCATTTT	CASSPGTVDQPQHF
NA	NA	TRBJ2-7	TRBV28	TGTGCCAGCAGTTTATTACGGACTGGCGGGTTCTACGAGCAGTACTTC	CASSLLRTGGFYEQYF
NA	NA	TRBJ2-7	TRBV5-1	TGCGCCAGCAGGGGATCCGATGGATATTACGAGCAGTACTTC	CASRGSDGYYEQYF
NA	NA	TRBJ1-1	TRBV30	TGTGCCTGGAGCCATCAGCGGAACACTGAAGCTTTCTTT	CAWSHQRNTEAFF
TRBD2	NA	TRBJ2-5	TRBV12-3/TRBV12-4	TGTGCCAGCAGTCCGATACTAGCGGGAGATGAAGAGACCCAGTACTTC	CASSPILAGDEETQYF
NA	many	TRBJ1-5	TRBV19	TGTGCCAGTAGCCTGGGACGCGGGGTTGTGAGGCAGCCCCAGCATTTT	CASSLGRGVVRQPQHF
NA	NA	TRBJ2-7	TRBV20-1	TGCAGTGCTAGTCCCAGCTCCTACGAGCAGTACTTC	CSASPSSYEQYF
TRBD1	few	TRBJ2-7	TRBV12-3/TRBV12-4	TGTGCCAGCAGTCCCATCCCCGGGACAGGAACCTACGAGCAGTACTTC	CASSPIPGTGTYEQYF
TRBD2	few	TRBJ2-3	TRBV19	TGTGCCAGTAGTATAGGACCCGGAGACAGCGGGGTCACAGATACGCAGTATTTT	CASSIGPGDSGVTDTQYF
TRBD1	few	TRBJ1-1	TRBV11-2	TGTGCCAGCAGCAAATTTGGACAGGCGATGAACACTGAAGCTTTCTTT	CASSKFGQAMNTEAFF
NA	NA	TRBJ1-2	TRBV7-8	TGTGCCAGCAGTAGTGTCGGGTCCCCCTTTAACTATGGCTACACCTTC	CASSSVGSPFNYGYTF
NA	NA	TRBJ2-3	TRBV4-3	TGCGCCAGCAGCCAAGATCGCGCAAGCAGCACAGATACGCAGTATTTT	CASSQDRASSTDTQYF
TRBD1	NA	TRBJ2-7	TRBV27	TGTGCCAGCAGTTTCGGGACAGGGGCTAACTACGAGCAGTACTTC	CASSFGTGANYEQYF
NA	few	TRBJ1-2	TRBV25-1	TGTGCCAGCAGTGATTCGGGGGCGCGGGGCTACACCTTC	CASSDSGARGYTF
NA	few	TRBJ1-4	TRBV11-1	TGTGCCAGCAGCTTCGGGGCAACTAATGAAAAACTGTTTTTT	CASSFGATNEKLFF
TRBD1	NA	TRBJ2-7	TRBV20-1	TGCAGTGCTAGATATACAGGGGTGAGCTACGAGCAGTACTTC	CSARYTGVSYEQYF
TRBD2	few	TRBJ2-3	TRBV12-3/TRBV12-4	TGTGCCAGCAGTTGGGCGGGAGTGGGGCCAGATACGCAGTATTTT	CASSWAGVGPDTQYF
TRBD1	NA	TRBJ1-1	TRBV19	TGTGCCAGTAGTATAGATCGGACAGGGATGAACACTGAAGCTTTCTTT	CASSIDRTGMNTEAFF
NA	NA	TRBJ2-7	TRBV9	TGTGCCAGCAGCGGGGGGGGACAGACGAGGGACGAGCAGTACTTC	CASSGGGQTRDEQYF
NA	few	TRBJ1-3	TRBV27	TGTGCCACCCACGCTGGGGGCCGCTCTGGAAACACCATATATTTT	CATHAGGRSGNTIYF
NA	NA	TRBJ1-2	TRBV7-9	TGTGCCAGCAGCTTAGCGGCCCCGAGGGGCTATGGCTACACCTTC	CASSLAAPRGYGYTF
TRBD1	NA	TRBJ1-5	TRBV12-3/TRBV12-4	TGTGCCAGCAGTTCAAGGACAGGGGGTTCCTCACGTCAGCCCCAGCATTTT	CASSSRTGGSSRQPQHF
NA	NA	TRBJ2-3	TRBV15	TGTGCCACCAGCAGAGATCAGAACAGGGCGGCAGATACGCAGTATTTT	CATSRDQNRAADTQYF
TRBD1	many	TRBJ1-6	TRBV7-9	TGTGCAGCCAGCCGGGACAGTGATAATTCACCCCTCCACTTT	CAASRDSDNSPLHF
NA	NA	TRBJ2-1	TRBV5-4	TGTGCCAGCAGCTCTCCCGGGGTTGAGCAGTTCTTC	CASSSPGVEQFF
NA	NA	TRBJ2-2	TRBV7-9	TGTGCCAGCGACGCAAACAGTGCGAACACCGGGGAGCTGTTTTTT	CASDANSANTGELFF
TRBD1	few	TRBJ2-7	TRBV6-1	TGTGCCAGCAGCGGGACAGATTACCCCTACGAGCAGTACTTC	CASSGTDYPYEQYF
TRBD1	few	TRBJ1-4	TRBV15	TGTGCCACCAGCAGAAGCAGGGGGGTCGAAAAACTGTTTTTT	CATSRSRGVEKLFF
NA	NA	TRBJ2-6	TRBV6-5	TGTGCCAGCAAGGTGGTCGACTCTGGGGCCAACGTCCTGACTTTC	CASKVVDSGANVLTF
TRBD2	NA	TRBJ2-1	TRBV7-3	TGTGCCAGCAGCTCAACGACTAGCGGGGTTAAAAATGAGCAGTTCTTC	CASSSTTSGVKNEQFF
NA	once	TRBJ1-3	TRBV28	TGTGCCAGCAGTCCACCCTACACAGGGTTATCTGGAAACACCATATATTTT	CASSPPYTGLSGNTIYF
TRBD1	few	TRBJ2-3	TRBV7-8	TGTGCCAGCAGCAATCAAGACAGGGGGAGCACAGATACGCAGTATTTT	CASSNQDRGSTDTQYF